This record concerns one TCR beta chain sequence. The antigen is not known. The germline V and J ends were trimmed by 0 bases and 2 bases, with 10 bases remaining between them. This CDR3 contains 15 residues. Germline V gene data show CDR1 as SGDLS and CDR2 as YYNGEE. The data are from a study of cytomegalovirus exposure and HLA in healthy donors. Both 60 Vbeta primers and 13 Jbeta primers went into the PCR. Method: immunoSEQ multiplex PCR; TCRdb's copy keeps in-frame clones and lacks some. The sample contains around 180,000 clones, 75% to 90% of which appear only once. Findings and limits, study-wide: In most subjects, TCR beta sequences reportedly gave accurate predictions of HLA-A and HLA-B alleles. In a later analysis, HLA-associated beta chains showed higher expansion and lower generation probabilities than comparable chains.

The donors were healthy bone marrow donors. The sample consisted of PBMCs. J is TRBJ2-3 and V is TRBV9; D unresolved. The TCR comes from a boy between 2 and 10 years old in good health and CMV-seronegative. In nucleotides, the CDR3 is TGTGCCAGCAGCGTAGCCCACACATACACAGATACGCAGTATTTT. It is translated as CASSVAHTYTDTQYF.